This T cell receptor (beta chain) was profiled in a study of beta chain features in type 1 diabetes. Overall study: The study found patients and healthy donors alike in age, gender and cell yields.

TCRB transcripts that were expressed got sequenced, as all of the isolated RNA had been reverse transcribed. Method: immunoSEQ multiplex PCR; TCRdb's copy keeps in-frame clones and lacks some. The sample lists fewer than 250,000 clones, 11% to 15% seen once, with more than 0.02% in the top ten. The sequencing input was naive CD4+ T cells from blood. This TCR came from a woman in her thirties or forties in good health.

CDR3 region: CATYPGTVYGYTF. In nucleotides, the CDR3 is TGTGCCACCTACCCCGGGACAGTCTATGGCTACACCTTC. This chain uses TRBV6-5 with TRBJ1-2; 7 nucleotides match TRBD1. The CDR3 spans 13 residues. The trim removed 10 bases at V and 4 bases at J, leaving 9 bases unmatched. The germline V gene has CDR1 MNHEY and CDR2 SVGAGI.